The rows below give T cell receptor beta chains drawn from one sample of a study of blood T cells in healthy people across ages. TCRdb used MiXCR to reprocess the 5' RACE reads, holding one entry per CDR3 protein. The table records 660,000 or so distinct CDR3 sequences, 45% to 65% of them present only once. Sequencing was performed on blood. The receptors come from a man in his 60s in good health. CDR3s include the opening cysteine and the closing phenylalanine or tryptophan. The D gene is left open where the match is weak. Clone sizes are given selectively: once, few, many, or a class where the clone is expanded.

clone size	D gene	J gene	V gene	CDR3 protein	CDR3 DNA
once	.	TRBJ2-3	TRBV29-1	CSVDTGATDTQYF	TGCAGCGTTGACACAGGAGCCACAGATACGCAGTATTTT
few	TRBD1	TRBJ2-5	TRBV6-5	CASSYSPTGAQETQYF	TGTGCCAGCAGTTACTCGCCTACAGGGGCCCAAGAGACCCAGTACTTC
few	TRBD2	TRBJ2-4	TRBV9	CASSVWEGAKNIQYF	TGTGCCAGCAGCGTATGGGAGGGAGCCAAAAACATTCAGTACTTC
.	.	TRBJ2-5	TRBV18	CASSPPAGQETQYF	TGTGCCAGCTCACCACCGGCGGGGCAAGAGACCCAGTACTTC
few	TRBD1	TRBJ1-2	TRBV10-3	CAISRQGPNYGYTF	TGTGCCATCAGCCGACAGGGACCCAACTATGGCTACACCTTC
few	TRBD1	TRBJ2-1	TRBV29-1	CSVHLLDRGYNEQFF	TGCAGCGTCCATCTTTTGGACAGGGGGTACAATGAGCAGTTCTTC
.	.	TRBJ1-2	TRBV12-3/TRBV12-4	CASSSSGRTNLWVHGYTF	TGTGCCAGCAGTTCCAGTGGCAGGACCAACCTGTGGGTGCATGGCTACACCTTC
few	.	TRBJ2-5	TRBV6-5	CASSGGDLKETQYF	TGTGCCAGCAGTGGAGGGGACTTAAAAGAGACCCAGTACTTC
.	.	TRBJ2-1	TRBV6-6	CASSPLRGSGFNEQFF	TGTGCCAGCAGTCCACTCCGGGGTAGCGGCTTCAATGAGCAGTTCTTC
.	TRBD2	TRBJ2-3	TRBV4-1	CASSQDGTSGGVLTDTQYF	TGCGCCAGCAGCCAAGACGGAACTAGCGGGGGGGTCCTCACAGATACGCAGTATTTT
few	TRBD1	TRBJ1-5	TRBV12-5	CASGLPDRTGEDSNQPQHF	TGTGCTAGTGGTTTGCCCGACCGTACAGGGGAGGATAGCAATCAGCCCCAGCATTTT
.	TRBD1	TRBJ2-3	TRBV20-1	CSASGTGGRGDTQYF	TGCAGTGCCTCCGGGACAGGGGGCCGGGGAGATACGCAGTATTTT
few	.	TRBJ2-3	TRBV29-1	CSVVGWIADTQYF	TGCAGCGTTGTGGGTTGGATTGCAGATACGCAGTATTTT
.	TRBD1	TRBJ2-3	TRBV28	CASTSTRGPQYF	TGTGCCAGCACATCCACGAGGGGGCCCCAGTATTTT
.	.	TRBJ2-3	TRBV29-1	CSVATDLGTDTQYF	TGCAGCGTCGCGACAGATCTGGGCACAGATACGCAGTATTTT
.	.	TRBJ2-5	TRBV10-1	CASSESGGGGQETQYF	TGCGCCAGCAGTGAGTCTGGGGGCGGAGGGCAAGAGACCCAGTACTTC
.	.	TRBJ2-4	TRBV4-2	CASSQERGRGIQYF	TGTGCCAGCAGCCAAGAAAGGGGACGTGGCATTCAGTACTTC
.	.	TRBJ2-3	TRBV7-2	CASSNRVTTENTDTQYF	TGTGCCAGCAGCAACCGAGTCACAACCGAAAACACAGATACGCAGTATTTT
many	.	TRBJ2-7	TRBV5-5	CASSPGSLRSYEQYF	TGTGCCAGCAGCCCTGGGTCCTTACGCTCCTACGAGCAGTACTTC
.	TRBD1	TRBJ2-7	TRBV3-1	CASKPTGTGDAEQYF	TGTGCCAGCAAACCTACCGGGACAGGGGATGCCGAGCAGTACTTC
.	.	TRBJ1-1	TRBV6-6	CASSAQLSDAFF	TGTGCCAGCAGCGCCCAGCTGAGCGACGCTTTCTTT
.	TRBD1	TRBJ1-1	TRBV7-2	CASSLARVRGSEAFF	TGTGCCAGCAGCTTAGCGAGGGTCAGGGGGTCTGAAGCTTTCTTT
few	TRBD2	TRBJ2-1	TRBV20-1	CSARPGLANEQFF	TGCAGTGCTAGGCCGGGACTAGCGAATGAGCAGTTCTTC
.	.	TRBJ2-3	TRBV2	CASRRGLVVADTQYF	TGTGCCAGCAGGAGGGGATTAGTGGTCGCAGATACGCAGTATTTT
.	.	TRBJ2-1	TRBV7-2	CASRWPGHNEQFF	TGTGCCAGCAGATGGCCGGGGCACAATGAGCAGTTCTTC
.	.	TRBJ1-4	TRBV4-1	CASSHVSGRDGEKLFF	TGCGCCAGCAGCCACGTATCGGGCAGGGACGGAGAAAAACTGTTTTTT
few	TRBD1	TRBJ2-5	TRBV7-9	CASSLSDRVGATQYF	TGTGCCAGCAGCTTATCGGACAGGGTCGGAGCGACCCAGTACTTC
.	TRBD1	TRBJ2-5	TRBV20-1	CSAGTARLQTQYF	TGCAGTGCCGGGACAGCCCGGCTCCAGACCCAGTACTTC
.	.	TRBJ2-5	TRBV20-1	CSARLPGTPEQYF	TGCAGTGCTAGACTGCCCGGGACACCAGAGCAGTACTTC
few	TRBD1	TRBJ1-4	TRBV4-1	CASSQRAGQVREKLFF	TGCGCCAGCAGCCAAAGGGCGGGACAGGTCCGCGAAAAACTGTTTTTT
.	TRBD1	TRBJ2-6	TRBV5-1	CASSAQGAGANVLTF	TGCGCCAGCAGCGCCCAGGGGGCTGGGGCCAACGTCCTGACTTTC
few	TRBD2	TRBJ2-1	TRBV5-1	CASSSGGLYNEQFF	TGTGCCAGCAGTAGCGGGGGGCTCTACAATGAGCAGTTCTTC
.	.	TRBJ2-1	TRBV28	CASSFPQKNEQFF	TGTGCCAGCAGTTTCCCGCAGAAAAATGAGCAGTTCTTC
.	.	TRBJ2-6	TRBV27	CASSSPSGGRGANVLTF	TGTGCCAGCAGTTCCCCCTCAGGGGGGAGAGGGGCCAACGTCCTGACTTTC
.	TRBD2	TRBJ2-1	TRBV12-3/TRBV12-4	CASSPGLSYYNEQFF	TGTGCCAGCAGTCCGGGACTATCCTACTACAATGAGCAGTTCTTC
.	.	TRBJ2-7	TRBV6-5	CASSYQARGYEQYF	TGTGCCAGCAGTTATCAGGCTAGGGGCTACGAGCAGTACTTC
.	TRBD1	TRBJ2-3	TRBV24-1	CATSARDRGTDTQYF	TGTGCCACCAGTGCTCGGGACAGGGGTACAGATACGCAGTATTTT
.	.	TRBJ2-1	TRBV5-1	CASSAEGRGGFF	TGCGCCAGCAGCGCAGAAGGCAGGGGTGGGTTCTTC
.	TRBD2	TRBJ2-1	TRBV27	CASSFGLADYNEQFF	TGTGCCAGCAGTTTTGGGCTAGCGGACTACAATGAGCAGTTCTTC
.	TRBD2	TRBJ2-5	TRBV4-1	CASSPGTSGGARYETQYF	TGCGCCAGCAGCCCCGGGACTAGCGGGGGGGCTCGCTATGAGACCCAGTACTTC
.	.	TRBJ1-1	TRBV20-1	CRARVGWEAFF	TGCAGAGCTAGAGTAGGATGGGAAGCTTTCTTT